Following are 9 T cell receptor beta chains from one sample sequenced in a study of T cells in Graves' hyperthyroidism and ophthalmopathy (dated by TCRdb to the late 2010s). The library was obtained by multiplex PCR. Sequencing was performed on an Illumina HiSeq 2000. TCR beta CDR3 regions were amplified from RNA transcripts. The first round of RT-PCR for the TCR CDR3 was performed with the HTBI primer set and the Qiagen OneStep RT-PCR kit. TCRdb applied fastp at Q25 and MiXCR to the public reads, then kept only in-frame beta chains. Each record represents a unique CDR3 protein, reported with the most common genes and DNA among its rows. This sample gives hundreds of thousands of distinct CDR3 sequences in total; nearly 45% of them show up just once. Of the sample, 6.5% to 9% is held by the ten largest clones. Specimen: peripheral blood or thyroid tissue (not recorded which). The receptors come from an adult man with Graves' disease, either hyperthyroidism or ophthalmopathy (not recorded which).

The genes are TRBV19 and TRBJ2-6; a weak D match, TRBD1 (6 bases). CDR1 is LNHDA, CDR2 SQIVND, per germline (reference sequence). This CDR3 has 13 amino acids. The V end was cut by 7 bases, the J end by 11 bases, with 15 bases between. CDR3 DNA sequence: TGTGCCAGTATGGACAGTAGCGCCTACGTCCTGACTTTC. Its protein product is CASMDSSAYVLTF.

The chain joins TRBV29-1 to TRBJ1-1; possible D gene TRBD1, 6 bases. There are 11 residues in the CDR3. In germline, CDR1 is SQVTM, CDR2 ANQGSEA. Here the CDR3 reads CRRGQGTEAFF. The CDR3 coding sequence is TGCAGGAGAGGCCAGGGGACTGAAGCTTTCTTT.

This clonotype came up a few times. The rearrangement uses TRBV6-1 and TRBJ2-7; D perhaps matches TRBD2 (6 bases). CDR1 and CDR2 (germline): MNHNS, SASEGT. CDR3 length: 14 amino acids. V dropped 8 bases and J dropped 2 bases, with 16 bases sitting between them. The CDR3: CASLPGRNPYEQYF. The CDR3 DNA reads as TGTGCCAGCTTACCGGGGAGGAACCCCTACGAGCAGTACTTC.

This clonotype was seen more than once but under ten times. The V call is TRBV19, the J call TRBJ2-7; 10 positions match TRBD2. The J segment lost 6 bases and the V segment lost 3 bases, leaving 5 bases of the junction unmatched. The CDR3 length is 14 residues. Germline V gene sequence: CDR1 LNHDA, CDR2 SQIVND (reference sequence). CDR3 nucleotides: TGTGCCAGTAGTATCGGGACTAGCGATCCCGAGCAGTACTTC. It yields the protein CASSIGTSDPEQYF.

The sample holds one count of this clonotype. A junction boundary mismatches the germline segment, possibly from a read error. The V and J genes are TRBV6-1 and TRBJ2-7; perhaps TRBD1 as D (6 bases). The CDR3 extends over 15 amino acids. CDR1 is MNHNS, CDR2 SASEGT, per germline. The CDR3 protein is CAISEAWTAIYEQYF. The DNA of the CDR3 is TGTGCCATCAGTGAAGCGTGGACAGCGATCTACGAGCAGTACTTC.

The gene calls are TRBV2 and TRBJ1-3; 10 nucleotides agree with TRBD1. The V and J ends lost 5 bases and 0 bases, in that order; junction bases with no gene match: 10. Germline V gives CDR1 SNHLY, CDR2 FYNNEI. This CDR3 region has 18 residues. The CDR3 loop is CASSLSPGTGDSGNTIYF. The CDR3 bases are TGTGCCAGCAGTTTATCACCCGGGACAGGGGACTCTGGAAACACCATATATTTT.

Turning to this clonotype: A much more abundant neighbour one base away suggests this may be a read error. The chain has TRBV2 and TRBJ1-1; D possibly corresponds to TRBD1 (5 bases). Germline V CDR1 and CDR2: SNHLY, FYNNEI. The CDR3 is made up of 12 amino acids. V lost 8 bases, J lost 4 bases, and 11 bases lay in between. The CDR3: CASRGEATEAFF. CDR3 coding DNA: TGTGCCAGCCGAGGGGAGGCCACTGAAGCTTTCTTT.

CDR3: CSARDPGGPETQYF. DNA of the CDR3: TGCAGTGCTAGAGATCCGGGGGGGCCCGAGACCCAGTACTTC. The chain links TRBV20-1 to TRBJ2-5; 8 bases are a match to TRBD2. With V trimmed by 0 bases and J by 5 bases, 5 bases remained unmatched. CDR3 size: 14 residues. The germline V gene encodes CDR1 DFQATT and CDR2 SNEGSKA (reference sequence).

CDR3 loop: CSVGSGQGDQPQHF. The CDR3, as DNA: TGCAGCGTGGGGTCGGGACAGGGTGACCAGCCCCAGCATTTT. The chain has TRBV20-1 and TRBJ1-5; 9 bases align to TRBD1. Germline-derived CDR1 and CDR2 are DFQATT and SNEGSKA (reference sequence). This CDR3 contains 14 residues.